This T cell receptor (beta chain) was identified during a study of early T cells in non-severe SARS-CoV-2 infection (dated by TCRdb to the early 2020s). Context from the whole study: Because TCR sequencing relied on bulk RNA taken from unsorted whole blood, pairing of alpha and beta chains was not possible.

On this clonotype itself: Its target antigen remains unknown. No base quality values were provided; no much bigger clone lies one nucleotide off.

The CDR3 runs 14 residues from the cysteine to the phenylalanine. The only DNA kept is the CDR3, 42 bases in frame from the first base. V loses 2 bases of germline sequence and J loses 5 bases, and the interval between the two ends is 13 bases. CDR1 is given as SGHDT and CDR2 as YYEEEE, both from the germline V gene. Set within a cohort of healthcare workers in London, UK, this nested case-control study involved weekly PCR testing of nasopharyngeal swabs along with blood sampling. Between 23 and 31 March 2020, the week of the UK lockdown, healthcare workers were enrolled and then followed up weekly for as long as 16 weeks. What the research found in general, with its limitations: VDJdb matching was skewed toward anti-spike CD8 responses and likely underestimated virus-specific expansions, missing private and CD4 specificities.

Receptors were amplified or captured by 5' RACE. The data were produced on a NextSeq 500. In the TCR library protocol, unique molecular identifiers were attached to individual cDNA molecules to correct for PCR bias and sequencing error. TCR alpha and beta chains were both sequenced, and the abundances of alpha and beta sequences in each sample were closely correlated with each other. The original pipeline was this. Decombinator V4 was used to annotate the V gene, J gene and CDR3 of the TCR sequences. TCRs were defined as expanded if a significant change between any two time points was detected under a Poisson model with p below 0.0001. TCR abundances were normalised to the total number of TCRs sequenced in each sample and reported as counts per million. TRAV1-2 paired with TRAJ12, TRAJ20 or TRAJ33 defined MAIT TCRs, while TRAV10 paired with TRAJ18 defined iNKT TCRs. VDJdb, accessed 1 November 2021, was searched for CMV, EBV and SARS-CoV-2 annotated TCRs, excluding TCRs annotated for multiple antigens. Starting from the raw public reads, TCRdb applied fastp trimming at Q25, assembled clones with MiXCR and retained in-frame beta chains. Rows matching on CDR3 protein sequence are summarized as one entry with the most common DNA and genes. The V and J calls, along with clone size, are taken from TCRdb and not from the paper's own processing. A total of about 58,000 distinct CDR3 sequences appear in this sample, 9.5% to 15% of them only once. 3% to 4.5% of the sample is taken by the ten largest.

The sequence was obtained from an adult who was a healthcare worker with PCR-confirmed SARS-CoV-2 infection or an uninfected control (not recorded which). Material: whole blood. The V gene is TRBV5-6 and the J gene is TRBJ2-5, with the D gene not clear enough to name. The CDR3 region has the sequence CASSFRASVETQYF. The nucleotide sequence is TGTGCCAGCAGCTTTAGGGCGTCCGTCGAGACCCAGTACTTC.